This T cell receptor beta chain was recorded in a study of T cell repertoires in cytomegalovirus infection. Study context: HLA-C-restricted CMV epitopes, recently identified, and well-studied HLA-B-restricted ones were used by the study.

Study results and caveats: Dominating the ex vivo response were TCR beta clonotypes that were CMV-specific and HLA-C-restricted.

TCRdb reprocessed the reads via MiXCR and lists one record per CDR3 protein. The repertoire holds roughly 170,000 distinct CDR3 sequences, with less than 25% as singletons. Trimming cost V 4 bases and J 3 bases; bases outside gene matches: 12. This CDR3 is 17 amino acids long. Germline CDR1 and CDR2: SEHNR and FQNEAQ (reference sequence). On this clonotype itself: Its antigen is undetermined.

The V gene is TRBV7-9, the J gene TRBJ2-3; 8 nucleotides agree with TRBD1. The sequences come from CD8+ T cells from cultured PBMCs, collected from culture after CMV antigen stimulation. This clonotype originated in a human donor in good health (CMV status not recorded). Some clones in this sample may be carry-over from other donors' samples. CDR3 in DNA: TGTGCCAGCAGCTCCGGTCGGACAGGGAGGAGGACAGATACGCAGTATTTT. Protein sequence: CASSSGRTGRRTDTQYF.